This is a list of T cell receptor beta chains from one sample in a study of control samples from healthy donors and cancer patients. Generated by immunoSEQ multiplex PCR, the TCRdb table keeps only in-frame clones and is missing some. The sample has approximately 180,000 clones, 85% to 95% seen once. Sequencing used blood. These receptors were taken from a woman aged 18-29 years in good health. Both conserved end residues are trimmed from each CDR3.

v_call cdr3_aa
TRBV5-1 ASSLGDKNYGYT
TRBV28 ASSLSPGQTTEAF
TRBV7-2 ASSADRADEQF
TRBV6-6 ASSYDDRASPLH
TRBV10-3 AISESPTSGPGGEQY
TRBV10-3 AIRSVAGWYRQY
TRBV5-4 ASSLPFSYEQY
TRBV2 AGTDEDFGLF
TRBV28 ASSLSRTGNGYT
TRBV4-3 ASSHETGSYGYT
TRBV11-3 ASSPEGNSLSEQF
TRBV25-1 ASSGGGISGNTIY
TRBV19 ASHIGASGRTISYNEQF
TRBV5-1 ASSFMAGEDEQF
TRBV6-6 ASRKQGNSNQPQH
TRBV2 ASTREGQGFGYGYT
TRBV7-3 ASSSGTGVHNEQF
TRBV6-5 ASSYSRHLETQY
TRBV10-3 AIRGINTEAF
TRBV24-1 ATRAGMNTEAF
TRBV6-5 ASSLGSYGYT
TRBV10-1 ASSSLSGASYNEQF
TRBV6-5 ASRGLAGGDNEQF
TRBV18 ASSSGTGGYT
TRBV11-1 ASSSWSGGGLETQY
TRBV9 ASSGRTGNTIY
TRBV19 ASSIKGTGFSNQPQH
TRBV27 ASSLSQGFGQPQH